One and the same sample provided the 12 T cell receptor beta chains below, sequenced in a study of cytomegalovirus exposure and HLA in healthy donors. The assay was immunoSEQ multiplex PCR, and TCRdb's table has in-frame clones only and misses some. The sample consists of about 240,000 clones, 75% to 90% of them appearing once. Sequencing used PBMCs. Source of these receptors: a woman in her twenties or thirties in good health and CMV-seropositive.

Only one count was recorded for this clone. The rearrangement links TRBV27 to TRBJ2-7; tentative D call: TRBD2 (6 bases). Trimming took 2 bases from V and 0 from J, leaving 11 bases between them. The length of the CDR3 is 15 residues. Germline V CDR1 and CDR2: MNHEY, SMNVEV (reference sequence). CDR3: CASSLTSTSSYEQYF. The CDR3 DNA sequence: TGTGCCAGCAGTTTAACTTCGACTAGCTCCTACGAGCAGTACTTC.

The V and J genes are TRBV16 and TRBJ2-1, with 8 bases that match TRBD2. The ends lost 4 bases at V and 4 bases at J; junction bases unmatched: 6. The CDR3 runs to 15 residues. Germline V CDR1 and CDR2: KGHSY, FQNENV. The CDR3 sequence is CASSLPAGVYNEQFF. The CDR3 nucleotides read TGTGCCAGCAGCCTGCCAGCGGGAGTATACAATGAGCAGTTCTTC.

The chain is built from TRBV15 and TRBJ2-1; D is ambiguous. Trimming removed 0 bases from V and 7 bases from J, with 10 bases in between. Germline values: CDR1 LNHNV, CDR2 YYDKDF (reference sequence). The CDR3 spans 14 residues. CDR3 nucleotides: TGTGCCACCAGCAGAGATAGCCCGACGAATGAGCAGTTCTTC. This codes for CATSRDSPTNEQFF.

About this clone itself: At one end, the junction sequence differs from germline, possibly due to a read error. The gene calls are TRBV13 and TRBJ1-1; 7 bases map to TRBD1. The germline V gene has CDR1 PRHDT and CDR2 FYEKMQ (reference sequence). This CDR3 spans 14 amino acids. CDR3 sequence: CASSPPTGNPEAFF. The CDR3 DNA reads as TGTGCCAGCAGCCCCCCGACAGGGAACCCTGAAGCTTTCTTT.

The J gene is TRBJ1-4, the V gene TRBV27; D unclear. Germline assignment: CDR1 MNHEY and CDR2 SMNVEV (reference sequence). Trimming took 7 bases from V and 3 from J, leaving 12 bases between them. The CDR3 is 14 residues long. CDR3 coding DNA: TGTGCCAGCATTCGATACGCAGCTAATGAAAAACTGTTTTTT. This encodes CASIRYAANEKLFF.

This clone turned up a few times. The V gene is TRBV2, the J gene TRBJ2-7; no definite D call. Germline-derived CDR1 and CDR2 are SNHLY and FYNNEI. The CDR3 is 12 amino acids. V was clipped by 8 bases and J by 4 bases, with 12 bases between them. Here the CDR3 DNA reads TGTGCCAGCTCGGGTACCGGGTACGAGCAGTACTTC. Protein: CASSGTGYEQYF.

J is TRBJ2-7 and V is TRBV16; TRBD2 is a possible D gene (5 bases). This CDR3 is built from 16 residues. In germline, CDR1 is KGHSY, CDR2 FQNENV. Trimming pared 4 bases from V and 2 bases from J, leaving 18 bases between. CDR3: CASSRLLGQEAYEQYF. The CDR3 nucleotides are TGTGCCAGCAGCCGGTTGCTAGGCCAGGAGGCCTACGAGCAGTACTTC.

The J gene is TRBJ2-6, the V gene TRBV10-3, with 11 bases identical to TRBD2. Germline values: CDR1 ENHRY, CDR2 SYGVKD. The ends lost 6 bases at V and 0 bases at J; junction bases unmatched: 4. The CDR3 extends over 17 amino acids. The CDR3 protein is CAISGTSGSSGANVLTF. The CDR3 bases are TGTGCCATCAGCGGGACTAGCGGCAGCTCTGGGGCCAACGTCCTGACTTTC.

A few counts support this clone. V is TRBV18 and J is TRBJ2-7; 8 positions match TRBD2. This CDR3 has 14 residues. Germline V gene data show CDR1 as KGHSH and CDR2 as LQKENI. J was trimmed by 6 bases and V by 2 bases; bases with no gene match: 6. This chain's CDR3 is CASSPSSGRLEQYF. In DNA, the CDR3 is TGTGCCAGCTCACCATCTAGCGGGCGGCTCGAGCAGTACTTC.

The chain combines TRBV6-5 with TRBJ1-5; possible D gene TRBD1, 6 bases. Germline V CDR1 and CDR2: MNHEY, SVGAGI. Trimming shortened V by 6 bases and J by 2 bases, and 14 bases separated the two germline ends. The CDR3 spans 15 residues. CDR3 in amino acids: CASSISRGRNQPQHF. CDR3 sequence (DNA): TGTGCCAGCAGCATCTCCAGGGGCCGCAATCAGCCCCAGCATTTT.

The chain joins TRBV5-4 to TRBJ2-7, with 8 positions matching TRBD1. J gave up 3 bases and V 4 bases, and 3 bases lay outside the gene matches. Germline V gene lookup returns CDR1 SGHNT and CDR2 YYREEE (reference sequence). The CDR3 extends over 13 amino acids. The CDR3 region is CASSVGQDYEQYF. The CDR3 DNA reads as TGTGCCAGCAGCGTGGGACAGGACTACGAGCAGTACTTC. The variable domain in full, with the rest retrieved from reference TRBV5-4 and TRBJ2-7, is ETGVTQSPTHLIKTRGQQVTLRCSSQSGHNTVSWYQQALGQGPQFIFQYYREEENGRGNFPPRFSGLQFPNYSSELNVNALELDDSALYLCASSVGQDYEQYFGPGTRLTVT.

Note on this clone: The conserved phenylalanine or tryptophan normally closing the CDR3 is absent here, so this likely arose from a read error. The DNA is omitted, as the CDR3 cannot be located on it reliably, and the CDR3 follows TCRdb's listing. The rearrangement links TRBV15 to TRBJ1-2; the D call TRBD1 from the table was never checked on the DNA. Per germline, CDR1 LNHNV and CDR2 YYDKDF (reference sequence). Both ends counted, the CDR3 spans 11 residues. CDR3 amino acids: CATSRNTGVKL.